One and the same sample provided the 10 T cell receptor beta chains below, sequenced in a study of blood T cell repertoires in COVID-19. Clones were sequenced by immunoSEQ multiplex PCR, and TCRdb holds only the in-frame ones, with some missing. The sample has hundreds of thousands of clones, approximately 91% seen once. The sequenced material came from peripheral blood. The source of these receptors is a man between 40 and 49 years old with acute or convalescent COVID-19.

The chain uses TRBV5-6 and TRBJ1-1, with D possibly matching TRBD1 (5 bases). CDR1 and CDR2 (germline): SGHDT, YYEEEE. The V end was cut by 4 bases, the J end by 4 bases, with 14 bases between. This CDR3 region has 14 residues. In nucleotides, the CDR3 is TGTGCCAGCAGCCCCCCGGAAGGGGTCACTGAAGCTTTCTTT. Translated, it gives CASSPPEGVTEAFF.

V and J are TRBV28 and TRBJ2-1, with TRBD2 identical over 14 bases. CDR3 length: 18 residues. The junction had 8 bases not matched to a gene; V was cut back by 5 bases and J by 2 bases. The germline V gene has CDR1 MDHEN and CDR2 SYDVKM. The CDR3 sequence: CASSTPGLAGGTYNEQFF. The CDR3 DNA is TGTGCCAGCAGTACCCCAGGACTAGCGGGAGGAACCTACAATGAGCAGTTCTTC.

V usage is TRBV27 and J usage is TRBJ2-7; maybe TRBD2 (7 bases). Trimming took off 5 bases at V and 2 bases at J, with 19 bases between the two ends. The CDR3 extends over 16 amino acids. Germline values: CDR1 MNHEY, CDR2 SMNVEV (reference sequence). The CDR3 bases are TGTGCCAGCAGTCCATGGGAGGGGGGGGAACCCTACGAGCAGTACTTC. Translating gives CASSPWEGGEPYEQYF.

The chain links TRBV2 to TRBJ1-2; 7 bases match TRBD1. V trimming: 6 bases; J trimming: 6 bases; junction bases outside the gene matches: 7. Germline V gives CDR1 SNHLY, CDR2 FYNNEI. The CDR3 consists of 13 residues. In nucleotides, the CDR3 is TGTGCCAGCAGGACAGGGATGAGCGATGGCTACACCTTC. As protein: CASRTGMSDGYTF.

The CDR3 region has the DNA TGTGCCAGCAGTTTCCCGACAGGGCTTGAGGACACCGGGGAGCTGTTTTTT. Its translation: CASSFPTGLEDTGELFF. The chain is built from TRBV27 and TRBJ2-2; the match to TRBD1 covers 7 bases. V lost 3 bases and J lost 3; bases outside the gene matches: 10. The CDR3 is 17 amino acids. Germline values: CDR1 MNHEY, CDR2 SMNVEV (reference sequence).

The chain carries TRBV5-1 and TRBJ2-5; D remains ambiguous. V shed 2 bases and J shed 4 bases, with 9 bases lying between them. From germline, CDR1 is SGHRS and CDR2 YFSETQ. CDR3 length: 13 amino acids. In nucleotides, the CDR3 is TGCGCCAGCAGCTTTATCTCGTCAGAGACCCAGTACTTC. Amino acids: CASSFISSETQYF.

This clone was observed a single time. V and J are TRBV7-2 and TRBJ2-7, with a possible D match to TRBD1 (6 bases). This CDR3 is 15 amino acids long. Germline-derived CDR1 and CDR2 are SGHTA and FQGNSA. V was pared by 4 bases and J by 1 base, with 14 bases between. The CDR3 reads CASSSRGRESYEQYF. The CDR3 DNA reads as TGTGCCAGCAGCTCAAGGGGGAGAGAATCCTACGAGCAGTACTTC. Full variable domain (missing parts from reference TRBV7-2 and TRBJ2-7): GAGVSQSPSNKVTEKGKDVELRCDPISGHTALYWYRQSLGQGLEFLIYFQGNSAPDKSGLPSDRFSAERTGGSVSTLTIQRTQQEDSAVYLCASSSRGRESYEQYFGPGTRLTVT.

The J gene is TRBJ1-5, the V gene TRBV30; 8 bases align to TRBD1. This CDR3 comprises 13 residues. CDR1 is GTSNPN and CDR2 is SVGIG in the germline V gene (reference sequence). With V trimmed by 1 base and J by 5 bases, 1 base remained unmatched. The CDR3 spells CAWSEQGDQPQHF. In DNA form, the CDR3 reads TGTGCCTGGAGTGAACAGGGGGATCAGCCCCAGCATTTT.

The chain carries TRBV20-1 and TRBJ1-2; D remains unclear. The germline gives CDR1 DFQATT, CDR2 SNEGSKA (reference sequence). The germline V and J ends were trimmed by 1 base and 4 bases, with 4 bases remaining between them. The CDR3 contains 11 residues. The CDR3 region has the DNA TGCAGTGCTAGAGGACTCTATGGCTACACCTTC. Encoded protein: CSARGLYGYTF.

The chain has TRBV7-2 and TRBJ2-4; D may be TRBD2 (5 bases). Trimming cost V 1 base and J 1 base, with 11 bases left between them. The CDR3 is made up of 16 amino acids. Germline-derived CDR1 and CDR2 are SGHTA and FQGNSA. The CDR3 DNA follows: TGTGCCAGCAGCTTAGTGGGGAGTCGGGCCAAAAACATTCAGTACTTC. It is translated as CASSLVGSRAKNIQYF.